Listed below are T cell receptor beta chains from one sample, sequenced in a study of T cells in Graves' hyperthyroidism and ophthalmopathy. TCRdb reprocessed the multiplex PCR reads via MiXCR and lists one record per CDR3 protein. The sample has some 380,000 distinct CDR3 sequences, 13% seen once. The sequenced material came from blood. These receptors were taken from a young man with Graves' hyperthyroidism that later progressed to Graves' ophthalmopathy. Both conserved end residues are part of each CDR3. Each record gives: D gene, J gene, V gene, clone size, CDR3 length, CDR3 DNA, CDR3 protein. The D gene is left open where the match is weak. Some rows mark clone size as missing; the rest say once, few, many or name a class of expanded clone.

>.|TRBJ2-2|TRBV6-1|.|14
TGTGCCAGCAGTTCGGGACGGAACACCGGGGAGCTGTTTTTT
CASSSGRNTGELFF
>TRBD2|TRBJ2-2|TRBV2|many|15
TGTGCCATCCAGACCGGGACTACGAACACCGGGGAGCTGTTTTTT
CAIQTGTTNTGELFF
>.|TRBJ1-1|TRBV5-1|few|15
TGCGCCAGCAGGCGAGACTGGCAGGGAAACACTGAAGCTTTCTTT
CASRRDWQGNTEAFF
>.|TRBJ1-5|TRBV10-3|many|15
TGTGCCATCAGTGGCGACAGGTCCAGCAATCAGCCCCAGCATTTT
CAISGDRSSNQPQHF
>TRBD2|TRBJ2-5|TRBV12-3/TRBV12-4|many|15
TGTGCCAGCAGTTTTAAGGGACTAGGGAGAGAGACCCAGTACTTC
CASSFKGLGRETQYF
>TRBD2|TRBJ2-3|TRBV12-3/TRBV12-4|.|16
TGTGCCAGCAGTTTTGAGGGGCGGGGGGGCCCAGATACGCAGTATTTT
CASSFEGRGGPDTQYF
>.|TRBJ1-2|TRBV7-9|.|13
TGTGCCACACAGGGCCTGAGAAACTATGGCTACACCTTC
CATQGLRNYGYTF
>.|TRBJ2-3|TRBV24-1|few|13
TGTGCCACCAGTGATTTACGGGGAGATACGCAGTATTTT
CATSDLRGDTQYF
>.|TRBJ1-1|TRBV6-1|many|16
TGTGCCAGCACAAACAACTTACTTCCGGGAGACACTGAAGCTTTCTTT
CASTNNLLPGDTEAFF
>TRBD2|TRBJ2-5|TRBV7-2|many|14
TGTGCCAGCAGCTTAAGGCTAGCGGAAGAGACCCAGTACTTC
CASSLRLAEETQYF
>.|TRBJ2-1|TRBV7-9|.|15
TGTGCCAGCAGCTTAGAACGGTTCGGGGACAATGAGCAGTTCTTC
CASSLERFGDNEQFF
>.|TRBJ2-7|TRBV27|.|16
TGTGCCAGCAGTTATTTGGCGGGGAGCCTTCCCTACGAGCAGTACTTC
CASSYLAGSLPYEQYF
>TRBD1|TRBJ1-1|TRBV3-1|many|15
TGTGCCAGCAGCCAAGAAGGGACAGGGGGGACTGAAGCTTTCTTT
CASSQEGTGGTEAFF
>.|TRBJ1-3|TRBV4-1|.|13
TGCGCCAGCGCACGGACAGATGGAAACACCATATATTTT
CASARTDGNTIYF
>.|TRBJ1-2|TRBV9|many|16
TGTGCCAGCAGCGCAACCTTGGAGGGTTTCGAGTATGGCTACACCTTC
CASSATLEGFEYGYTF
>TRBD1|TRBJ1-2|TRBV5-1|.|14
TGCGCCAGCAGCTTGGTAGGGGACAGGGATGGCTACACCTTC
CASSLVGDRDGYTF
>TRBD1|TRBJ2-2|TRBV12-3/TRBV12-4|many|15
TGTGCCAGCAGTCAAAGCACAGGGGTCACCGGGGAGCTGTTTTTT
CASSQSTGVTGELFF
>TRBD2|TRBJ2-5|TRBV29-1|.|16
TGCAGCGCCGCTACAGGGACTAGCGGGAGTTCAGAGACCCAGTACTTC
CSAATGTSGSSETQYF
>TRBD1|TRBJ2-2|TRBV7-9|many|16
TGTGCCAGCAGCCAACTTTGGGACAGGGACACCGGGGAGCTGTTTTTT
CASSQLWDRDTGELFF
>.|TRBJ1-1|TRBV24-1|many|17
TGTGCCACCAGTGATTTGGTCCGCCTCTTCATGAACACTGAAGCTTTCTTT
CATSDLVRLFMNTEAFF
>.|TRBJ1-1|TRBV29-1|few|11
TGCAGCTTCTTCCCTTACACTGAAGCTTTCTTT
CSFFPYTEAFF
>.|TRBJ2-5|TRBV11-2|many|15
TGTGCCAGCAGGGACCCCGGGGGGCGAACGGAGACCCAGTACTTC
CASRDPGGRTETQYF
>.|TRBJ2-5|TRBV5-1|few|14
TGCGCCAGCAGCCCCCCTGACTCAGCGGAGACCCAGTACTTC
CASSPPDSAETQYF
>.|TRBJ2-4|TRBV11-1|few|18
TGTGCCAGCAGCTTAGATACATGGCCAGGGGTAGCCAAAAACATTCAGTACTTC
CASSLDTWPGVAKNIQYF
>.|TRBJ1-2|TRBV7-8|many|15
TGTGCCAGCAGCCTTCGAGCGACGGATAACTATGGCTACACCTTC
CASSLRATDNYGYTF
>.|TRBJ2-4|TRBV11-2|.|15
TGTGCCAGCAGCCCTCAAACAATAGCCAAAAACATTCAGTACTTC
CASSPQTIAKNIQYF
>TRBD2|TRBJ2-1|TRBV5-1|many|15
TGCGCCAGCAGCGGCGGGGGGCCGTCCTACAATGAGCAGTTCTTC
CASSGGGPSYNEQFF
>.|TRBJ2-6|TRBV9|.|16
TGTGCCAGCAGCACCGGACCAGTACCAGGGGCCAACGTCCTGACTTTC
CASSTGPVPGANVLTF
>.|TRBJ2-7|TRBV5-1|many|11
TGCGCCAGCAGCTTGGCCTTCGAGCAGTACTTC
CASSLAFEQYF
>TRBD1|TRBJ1-4|TRBV9|.|15
TGTGCCAGCAGCGCCCCGGGACAGGGTTATGAAAAACTGTTTTTT
CASSAPGQGYEKLFF
>.|TRBJ2-3|TRBV11-3|.|14
.
CASSFGRGTDTEYF
>.|TRBJ2-3|TRBV6-7|.|14
TGTGCCAGCAGTTACAGCTCAATCACAGATACGCAGTATTTT
CASSYSSITDTQYF
>TRBD1|TRBJ2-1|TRBV7-8|.|14
TGTGCCAGCAGCTCCTCAGGGGGCTCCAATGAGCAGTTCTTC
CASSSSGGSNEQFF
>.|TRBJ2-4|TRBV13|.|12
TGTGCCAGCAGCCTGGATAGAAGCGTTCAGTACTTC
CASSLDRSVQYF
>TRBD1|TRBJ2-5|TRBV7-6|few|14
TGTGCCAGCTCAGGACAGGGGGCCCGTGGGACCCAGTACTTC
CASSGQGARGTQYF
>.|TRBJ2-3|TRBV30|few|14
TGTGCCTGGAGTTGGGGGGCCCTCACAGATACGCAGTATTTT
CAWSWGALTDTQYF
>.|TRBJ2-5|TRBV30|few|13
TGTGCCTGGAGTCCAGCAGGGAAAGAGACCCAGTACTTC
CAWSPAGKETQYF
>TRBD2|TRBJ2-5|TRBV20-1|few|15
TGCAGTGCTGCAGAGCGGGGGGCCCTCCAAGAGACCCAGTACTTC
CSAAERGALQETQYF
>.|TRBJ1-4|TRBV20-1|few|14
TGCAGTGCTAGAGATCTGGGGAGAGATGAAAAACTGTTTTTT
CSARDLGRDEKLFF
>.|TRBJ1-2|TRBV5-6|.|14
TGTGCCAGCAGCTTGGGACCAAGTTCCTCTGGCTACACCTTC
CASSLGPSSSGYTF
>TRBD2|TRBJ2-1|TRBV18|.|18
TGTGCCAGCTCACCATCTCTAGCTAGCGGGGGATCCTACAATGAGCAGTTCTTC
CASSPSLASGGSYNEQFF
>TRBD2|TRBJ2-1|TRBV24-1|many|18
TGTGCCACCAGTGATTTGGACGGCGGCGGGGGGGAAGGCAATGAGCAGTTCTTC
CATSDLDGGGGEGNEQFF
>.|TRBJ1-5|TRBV12-3/TRBV12-4|many|16
TGTGCCAGCAGTTTAACAACCGGACAGATTAATCAGCCCCAGCATTTT
CASSLTTGQINQPQHF
>.|TRBJ2-5|TRBV12-5|.|14
TGTGCTAGTGGTTTGAGTGGGCTGCACCTGGCCCAGTACTTC
CASGLSGLHLAQYF
>.|TRBJ2-5|TRBV7-7|.|15
TGTGCCAGCAGCTTGGGTCCTCTGTACCAAGAGACCCAGTACTTC
CASSLGPLYQETQYF
>.|TRBJ1-2|TRBV2|many|11
TGTGCCAGCAGTGACACTTACGGCTACACCTTC
CASSDTYGYTF
>TRBD2|TRBJ2-1|TRBV7-3|many|15
TGTGCCAGCAGCTTTACTCTAGCGGACTACAATGAGCAGTTCTTC
CASSFTLADYNEQFF
>TRBD1|TRBJ2-3|TRBV11-2|many|13
TGTGCCAGCAGCTCGGGACAGGGAGATACGCAGTATTTT
CASSSGQGDTQYF
>.|TRBJ2-3|TRBV20-1|.|14
TGCAGTGACGGGGGACCACCAACAGCGGATACGCAGTATTTT
CSDGGPPTADTQYF